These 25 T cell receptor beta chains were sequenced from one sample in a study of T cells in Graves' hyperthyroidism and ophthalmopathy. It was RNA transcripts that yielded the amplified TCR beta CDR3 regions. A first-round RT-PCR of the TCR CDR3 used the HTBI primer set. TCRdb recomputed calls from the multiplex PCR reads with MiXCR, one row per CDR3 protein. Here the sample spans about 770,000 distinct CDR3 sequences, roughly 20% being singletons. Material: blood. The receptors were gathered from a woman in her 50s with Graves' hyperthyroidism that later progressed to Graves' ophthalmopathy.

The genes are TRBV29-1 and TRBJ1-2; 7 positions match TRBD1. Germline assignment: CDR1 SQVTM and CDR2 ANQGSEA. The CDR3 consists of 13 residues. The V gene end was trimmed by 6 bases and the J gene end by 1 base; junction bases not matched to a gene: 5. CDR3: CSVWDRLNYGYTF. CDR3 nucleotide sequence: TGCAGCGTGTGGGACAGACTTAACTATGGCTACACCTTC.

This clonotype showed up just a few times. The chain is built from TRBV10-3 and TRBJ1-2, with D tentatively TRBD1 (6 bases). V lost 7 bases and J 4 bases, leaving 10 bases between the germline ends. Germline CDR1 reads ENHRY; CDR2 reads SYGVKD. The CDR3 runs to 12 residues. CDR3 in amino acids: CAINGGAYGYTF. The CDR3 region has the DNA TGTGCCATCAACGGGGGCGCCTATGGCTACACCTTC.

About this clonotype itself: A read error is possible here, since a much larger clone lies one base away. This CDR3 is CAGRPLDSSYEQYF. DNA for the CDR3: TGTGCCGGCAGACCCTTGGACAGTTCCTACGAGCAGTACTTC. The chain combines TRBV28 with TRBJ2-7; possible D gene TRBD1, 6 bases. CDR3 length: 14 amino acids. From germline, CDR1 is MDHEN and CDR2 SYDVKM.

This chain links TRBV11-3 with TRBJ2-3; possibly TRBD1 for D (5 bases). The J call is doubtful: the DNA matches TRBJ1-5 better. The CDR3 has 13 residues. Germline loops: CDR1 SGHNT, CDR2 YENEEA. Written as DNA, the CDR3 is TGTGCCAGCCGGGGAGACAGCACAGATACGCAGCATTTT. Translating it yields CASRGDSTDTQHF.

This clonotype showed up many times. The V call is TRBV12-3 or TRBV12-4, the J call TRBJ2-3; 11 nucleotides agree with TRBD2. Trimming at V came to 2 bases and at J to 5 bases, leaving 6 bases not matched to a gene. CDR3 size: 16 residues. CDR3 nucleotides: TGTGCCAGCAGTTTACTACTAGCGGGGGACATAGATACGCAGTATTTT. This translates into CASSLLLAGDIDTQYF.

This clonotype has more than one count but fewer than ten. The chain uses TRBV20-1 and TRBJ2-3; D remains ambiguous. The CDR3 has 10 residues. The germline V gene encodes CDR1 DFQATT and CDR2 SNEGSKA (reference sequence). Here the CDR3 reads CSAVGDTQYF. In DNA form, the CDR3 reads TGCAGCGCCGTGGGGGATACGCAGTATTTT.

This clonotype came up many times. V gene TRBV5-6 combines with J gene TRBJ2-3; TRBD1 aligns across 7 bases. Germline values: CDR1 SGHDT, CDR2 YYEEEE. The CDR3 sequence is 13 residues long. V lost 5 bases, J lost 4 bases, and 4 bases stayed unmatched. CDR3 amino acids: CASRQGRADTQYF. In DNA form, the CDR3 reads TGTGCCAGCAGACAGGGGCGGGCAGATACGCAGTATTTT.

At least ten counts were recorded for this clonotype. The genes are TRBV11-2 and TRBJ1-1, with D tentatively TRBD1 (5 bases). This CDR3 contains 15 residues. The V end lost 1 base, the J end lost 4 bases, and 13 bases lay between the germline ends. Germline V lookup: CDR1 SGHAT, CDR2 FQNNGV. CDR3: CASSLVGGGSTEAFF. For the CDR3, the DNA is TGTGCCAGCAGCTTAGTCGGGGGGGGGAGCACTGAAGCTTTCTTT.

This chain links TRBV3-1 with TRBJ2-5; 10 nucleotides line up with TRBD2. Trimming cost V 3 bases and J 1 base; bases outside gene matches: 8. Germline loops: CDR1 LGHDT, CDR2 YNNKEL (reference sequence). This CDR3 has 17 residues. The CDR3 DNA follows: TGTGCCAGCAGCCATACACCGGGACTAGCGTTCCAAGAGACCCAGTACTTC. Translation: CASSHTPGLAFQETQYF.

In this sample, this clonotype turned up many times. CDR3 DNA sequence: TGTGCCACCAGTGGACCGCAGGGAACAGATACGCAGTATTTT. Amino acids: CATSGPQGTDTQYF. The chain combines TRBV24-1 with TRBJ2-3, with D possibly matching TRBD1 (5 bases). Looked up from germline, CDR1 is KGHDR and CDR2 is SFDVKD. This CDR3 is 14 amino acids long. The V gene lost 5 bases and the J gene lost 3 bases, with 11 bases spanning the gap.

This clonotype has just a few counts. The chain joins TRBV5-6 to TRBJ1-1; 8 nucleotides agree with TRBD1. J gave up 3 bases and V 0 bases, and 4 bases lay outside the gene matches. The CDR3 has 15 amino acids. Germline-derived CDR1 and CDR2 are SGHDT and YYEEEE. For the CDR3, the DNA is TGTGCCAGCAGCTTGGTTGCCAGGGGGCACACTGAAGCTTTCTTT. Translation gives CASSLVARGHTEAFF.

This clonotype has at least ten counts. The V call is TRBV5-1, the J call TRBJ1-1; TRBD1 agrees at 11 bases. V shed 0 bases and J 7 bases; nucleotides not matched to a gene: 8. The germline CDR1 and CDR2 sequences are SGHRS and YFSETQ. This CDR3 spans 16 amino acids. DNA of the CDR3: TGCGCCAGCAGCTTGGGTTGGGACAGGGGGGCGATTGAAGCTTTCTTT. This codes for CASSLGWDRGAIEAFF. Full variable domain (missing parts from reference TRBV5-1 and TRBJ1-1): KAGVTQTPRYLIKTRGQQVTLSCSPISGHRSVSWYQQTPGQGLQFLFEYFSETQRNKGNFPGRFSGRQFSNSRSEMNVSTLELGDSALYLCASSLGWDRGAIEAFFGQGTRLTVV.

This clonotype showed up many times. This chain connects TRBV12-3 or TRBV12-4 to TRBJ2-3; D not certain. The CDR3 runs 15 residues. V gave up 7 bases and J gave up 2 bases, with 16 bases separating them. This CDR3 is CASTPSDTPTDTQYF. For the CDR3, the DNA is TGTGCCAGCACCCCGTCTGACACACCCACAGATACGCAGTATTTT.

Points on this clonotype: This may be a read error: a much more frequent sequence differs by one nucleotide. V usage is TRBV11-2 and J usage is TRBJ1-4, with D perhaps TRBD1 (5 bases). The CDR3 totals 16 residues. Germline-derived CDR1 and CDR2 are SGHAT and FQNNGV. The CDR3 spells CASSLSIGAGNEELFF. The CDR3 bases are TGTGCCAGCAGCTTATCGATAGGGGCGGGTAATGAAGAACTGTTTTTT.

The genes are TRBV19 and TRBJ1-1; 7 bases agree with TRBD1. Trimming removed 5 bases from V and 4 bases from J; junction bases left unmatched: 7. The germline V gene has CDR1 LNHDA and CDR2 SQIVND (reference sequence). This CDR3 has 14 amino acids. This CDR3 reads CASSYRGIGTEAFF. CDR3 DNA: TGTGCCAGTAGTTACAGGGGAATTGGCACTGAAGCTTTCTTT.

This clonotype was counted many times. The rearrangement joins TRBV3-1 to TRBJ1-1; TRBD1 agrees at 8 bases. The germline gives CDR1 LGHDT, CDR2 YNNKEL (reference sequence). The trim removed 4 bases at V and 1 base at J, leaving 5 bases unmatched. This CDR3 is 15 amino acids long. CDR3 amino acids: CASSLEDRANTEAFF. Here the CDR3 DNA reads TGTGCCAGCAGCCTAGAGGACAGGGCGAACACTGAAGCTTTCTTT.

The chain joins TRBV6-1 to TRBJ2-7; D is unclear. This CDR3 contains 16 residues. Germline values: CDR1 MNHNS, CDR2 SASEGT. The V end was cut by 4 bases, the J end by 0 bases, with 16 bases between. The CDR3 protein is CASSGIGSESSYEQYF. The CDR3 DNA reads TGTGCCAGCAGTGGGATCGGGTCAGAGAGCTCCTACGAGCAGTACTTC.

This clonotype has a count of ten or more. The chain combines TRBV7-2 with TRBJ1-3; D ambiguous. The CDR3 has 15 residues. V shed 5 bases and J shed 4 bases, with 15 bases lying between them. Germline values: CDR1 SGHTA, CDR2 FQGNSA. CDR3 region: CASSPRGGRGNTIYF. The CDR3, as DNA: TGTGCCAGCAGCCCCCGGGGAGGGCGCGGAAACACCATATATTTT.

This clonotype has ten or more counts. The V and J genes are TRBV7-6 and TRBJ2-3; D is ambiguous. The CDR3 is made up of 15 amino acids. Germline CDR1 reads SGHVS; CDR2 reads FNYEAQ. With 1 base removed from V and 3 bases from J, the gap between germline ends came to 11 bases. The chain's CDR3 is CASSLVGSETDTQYF. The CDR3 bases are TGTGCCAGCAGCTTAGTGGGGTCCGAAACAGATACGCAGTATTTT.

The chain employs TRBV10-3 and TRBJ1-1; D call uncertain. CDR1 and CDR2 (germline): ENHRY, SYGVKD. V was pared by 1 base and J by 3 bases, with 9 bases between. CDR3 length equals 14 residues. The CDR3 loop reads CAISEFTVDTEAFF. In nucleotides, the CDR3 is TGTGCCATCAGTGAGTTCACGGTGGACACTGAAGCTTTCTTT.

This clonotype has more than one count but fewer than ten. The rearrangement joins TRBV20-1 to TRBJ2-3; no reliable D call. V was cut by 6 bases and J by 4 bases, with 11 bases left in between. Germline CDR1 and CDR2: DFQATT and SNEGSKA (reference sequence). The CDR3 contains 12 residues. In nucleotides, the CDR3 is TGCAGTGCCCCCGAGTCGGCAGATACGCAGTATTTT. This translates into CSAPESADTQYF.

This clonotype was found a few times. The DNA of the CDR3 is TGTGCCAGCAGCTTGGAGTGGAACACCGGGGAGCTGTTTTTT. This translates into CASSLEWNTGELFF. The V call is TRBV5-6, the J call TRBJ2-2; D not certain. V lost 0 bases and J lost 1, with 4 bases in between. CDR3 length equals 14 residues. Germline CDR1 and CDR2: SGHDT and YYEEEE.

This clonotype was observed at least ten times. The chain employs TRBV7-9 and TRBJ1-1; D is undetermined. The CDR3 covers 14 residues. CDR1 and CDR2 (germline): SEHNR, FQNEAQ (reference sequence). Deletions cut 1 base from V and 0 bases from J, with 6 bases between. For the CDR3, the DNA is TGTGCCAGCAGCTTAGGGACGGTGAACACTGAAGCTTTCTTT. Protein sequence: CASSLGTVNTEAFF.

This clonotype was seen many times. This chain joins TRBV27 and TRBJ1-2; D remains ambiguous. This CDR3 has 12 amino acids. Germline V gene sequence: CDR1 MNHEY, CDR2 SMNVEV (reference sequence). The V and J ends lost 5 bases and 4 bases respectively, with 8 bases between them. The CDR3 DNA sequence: TGTGCCAGCAGTCCCGCAGGCTATGGCTACACCTTC. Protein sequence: CASSPAGYGYTF.

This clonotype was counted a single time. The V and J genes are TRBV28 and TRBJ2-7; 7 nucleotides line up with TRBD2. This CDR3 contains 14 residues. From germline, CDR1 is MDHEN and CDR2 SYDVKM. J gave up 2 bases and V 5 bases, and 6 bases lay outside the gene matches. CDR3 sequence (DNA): TGTGCCAGCAGTCCTAGCGGAGAGACCTACGAGCAGTACTTC. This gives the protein CASSPSGETYEQYF. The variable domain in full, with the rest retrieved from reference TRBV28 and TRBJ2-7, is DVKVTQSSRYLVKRTGEKVFLECVQDMDHENMFWYRQDPGLGLRLIYFSYDVKMKEKGDIPEGYSVSREKKERFSLILESASTNQTSMYLCASSPSGETYEQYFGPGTRLTVT.